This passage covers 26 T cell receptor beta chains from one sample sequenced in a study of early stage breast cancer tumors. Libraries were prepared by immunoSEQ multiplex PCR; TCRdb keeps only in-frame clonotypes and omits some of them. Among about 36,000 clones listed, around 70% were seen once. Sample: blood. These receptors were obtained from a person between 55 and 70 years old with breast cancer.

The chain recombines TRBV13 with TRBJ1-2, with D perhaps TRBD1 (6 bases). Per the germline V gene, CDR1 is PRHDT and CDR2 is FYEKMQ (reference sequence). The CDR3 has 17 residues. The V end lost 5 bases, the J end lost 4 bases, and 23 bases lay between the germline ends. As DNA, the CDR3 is TGTGCCAGCAGCGCGTCAGCGTTTGAACAGGGCTTCTATGGCTACACCTTC. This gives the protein CASSASAFEQGFYGYTF.

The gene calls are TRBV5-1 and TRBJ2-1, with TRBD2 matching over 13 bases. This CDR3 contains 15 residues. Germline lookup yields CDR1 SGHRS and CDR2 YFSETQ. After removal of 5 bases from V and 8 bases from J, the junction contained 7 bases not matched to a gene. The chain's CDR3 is CASRNGTSGIYEQFF. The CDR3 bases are TGCGCCAGCAGAAATGGGACTAGCGGGATCTATGAGCAGTTCTTC.

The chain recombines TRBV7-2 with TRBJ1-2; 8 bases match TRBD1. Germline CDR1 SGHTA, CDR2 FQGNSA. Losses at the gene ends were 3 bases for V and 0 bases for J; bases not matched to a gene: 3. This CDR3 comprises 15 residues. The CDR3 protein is CASSFTGGSNYGYTF. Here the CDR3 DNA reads TGTGCCAGCAGCTTCACAGGGGGGTCTAACTATGGCTACACCTTC.

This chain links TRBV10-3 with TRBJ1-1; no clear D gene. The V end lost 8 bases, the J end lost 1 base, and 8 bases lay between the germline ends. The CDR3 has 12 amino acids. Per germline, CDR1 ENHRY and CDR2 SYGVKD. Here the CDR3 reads CAISSENTEAFF. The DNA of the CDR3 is TGTGCCATCTCGTCTGAGAACACTGAAGCTTTCTTT.

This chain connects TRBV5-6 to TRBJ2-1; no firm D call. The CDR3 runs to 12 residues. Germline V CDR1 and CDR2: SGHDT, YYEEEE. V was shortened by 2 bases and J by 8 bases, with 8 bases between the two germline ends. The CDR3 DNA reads TGTGCCAGCAGCTTTCTTAGGGATGAGCAGTTCTTC. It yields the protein CASSFLRDEQFF.

The CDR3 sequence is CASSGPGQASEQYF. CDR3 nucleotide sequence: TGTGCCAGCAGTGGCCCGGGACAGGCAAGCGAGCAGTACTTC. This chain links TRBV25-1 with TRBJ2-7, with 8 bases fitting TRBD1. The CDR3 runs to 14 residues. The junction had 8 bases not matched to a gene; V was cut back by 4 bases and J by 6 bases. Germline V gives CDR1 MGHDK, CDR2 SYGVNS.

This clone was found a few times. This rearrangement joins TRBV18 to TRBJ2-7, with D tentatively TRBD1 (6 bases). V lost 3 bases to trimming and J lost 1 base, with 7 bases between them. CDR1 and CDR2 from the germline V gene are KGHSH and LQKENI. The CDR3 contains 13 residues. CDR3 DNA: TGTGCCAGCTCACCGAGGGGGTCCTACGAGCAGTACTTC. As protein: CASSPRGSYEQYF. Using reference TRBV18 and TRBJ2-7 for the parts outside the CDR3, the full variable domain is NAGVMQNPRHLVRRRGQEARLRCSPMKGHSHVYWYRQLPEEGLKFMVYLQKENIIDESGMPKERFSAEFPKEGPSILRIQQVVRGDSAAYFCASSPRGSYEQYFGPGTRLTVT.

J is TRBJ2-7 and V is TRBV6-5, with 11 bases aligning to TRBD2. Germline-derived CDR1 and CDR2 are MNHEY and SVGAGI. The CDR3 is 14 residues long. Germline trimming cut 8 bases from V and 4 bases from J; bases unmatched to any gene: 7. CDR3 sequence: CASAITSGRYEQYF. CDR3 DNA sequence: TGTGCCAGCGCGATTACTAGCGGGAGATACGAGCAGTACTTC.

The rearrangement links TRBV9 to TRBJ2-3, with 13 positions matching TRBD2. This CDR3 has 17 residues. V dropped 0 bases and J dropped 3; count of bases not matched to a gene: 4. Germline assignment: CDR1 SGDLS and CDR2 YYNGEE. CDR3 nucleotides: TGTGCCAGCAGCGTAGCGGGGACTAGCGGGGTAACAGATACGCAGTATTTT. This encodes CASSVAGTSGVTDTQYF.

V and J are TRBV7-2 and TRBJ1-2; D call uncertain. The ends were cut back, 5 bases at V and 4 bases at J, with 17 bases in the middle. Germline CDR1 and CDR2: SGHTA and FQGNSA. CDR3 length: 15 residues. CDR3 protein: CASSPLPTPVYGYTF. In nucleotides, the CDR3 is TGTGCCAGCAGCCCCCTCCCGACACCCGTCTATGGCTACACCTTC.

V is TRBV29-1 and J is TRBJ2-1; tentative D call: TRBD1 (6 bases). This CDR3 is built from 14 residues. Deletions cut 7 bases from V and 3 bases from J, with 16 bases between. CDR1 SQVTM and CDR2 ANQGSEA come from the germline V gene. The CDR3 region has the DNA TGCAGCGGAACTGGACAGCTCCTCTACAATGAGCAGTTCTTC. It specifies CSGTGQLLYNEQFF.

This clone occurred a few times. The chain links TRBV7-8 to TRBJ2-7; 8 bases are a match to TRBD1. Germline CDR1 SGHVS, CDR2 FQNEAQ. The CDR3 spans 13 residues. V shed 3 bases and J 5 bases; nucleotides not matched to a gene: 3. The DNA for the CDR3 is TGTGCCAGCAGCTTCGCAGGGGGCAACGAGCAGTACTTC. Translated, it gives CASSFAGGNEQYF.

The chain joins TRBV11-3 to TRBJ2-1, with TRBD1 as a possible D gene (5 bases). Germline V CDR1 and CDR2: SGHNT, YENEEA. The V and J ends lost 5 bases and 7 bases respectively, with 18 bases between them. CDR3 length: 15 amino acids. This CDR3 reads CASSTGHLKWNEQFF. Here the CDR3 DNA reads TGTGCCAGCAGCACCGGACATTTAAAATGGAATGAGCAGTTCTTC.

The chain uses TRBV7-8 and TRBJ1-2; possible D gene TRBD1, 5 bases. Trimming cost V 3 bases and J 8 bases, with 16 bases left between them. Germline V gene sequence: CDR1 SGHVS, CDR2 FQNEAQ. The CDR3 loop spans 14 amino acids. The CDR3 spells CASSFRDLKRGYTF. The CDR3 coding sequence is TGTGCCAGCAGCTTCAGGGATCTTAAGCGCGGCTACACCTTC.

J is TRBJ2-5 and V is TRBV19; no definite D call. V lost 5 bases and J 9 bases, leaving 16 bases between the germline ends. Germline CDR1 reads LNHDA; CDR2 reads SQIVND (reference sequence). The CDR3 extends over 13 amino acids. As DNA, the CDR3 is TGTGCCAGTAGTTTAGTACGGCAGGAAGCCCAGTACTTC. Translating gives CASSLVRQEAQYF.

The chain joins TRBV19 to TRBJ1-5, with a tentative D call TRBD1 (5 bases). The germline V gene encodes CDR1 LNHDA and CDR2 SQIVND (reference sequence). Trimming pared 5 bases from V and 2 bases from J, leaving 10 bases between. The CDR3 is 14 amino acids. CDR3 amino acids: CASSLGDGNQPQHF. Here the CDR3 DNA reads TGTGCCAGTAGTTTGGGGGACGGCAATCAGCCCCAGCATTTT.

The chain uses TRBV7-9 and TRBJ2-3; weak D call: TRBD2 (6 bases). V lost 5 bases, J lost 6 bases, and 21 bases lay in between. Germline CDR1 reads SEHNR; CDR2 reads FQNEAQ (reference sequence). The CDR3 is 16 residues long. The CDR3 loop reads CASSPPARVGGDTQYF. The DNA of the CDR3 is TGTGCCAGCAGCCCCCCCGCCAGGGTTGGAGGGGATACGCAGTATTTT. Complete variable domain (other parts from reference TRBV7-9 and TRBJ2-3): DTGVSQNPRHKITKRGQNVTFRCDPISEHNRLYWYRQTLGQGPEFLTYFQNEAQLEKSRLLSDRFSAERPKGSFSTLEIQRTEQGDSAMYLCASSPPARVGGDTQYFGPGTRLTVL.

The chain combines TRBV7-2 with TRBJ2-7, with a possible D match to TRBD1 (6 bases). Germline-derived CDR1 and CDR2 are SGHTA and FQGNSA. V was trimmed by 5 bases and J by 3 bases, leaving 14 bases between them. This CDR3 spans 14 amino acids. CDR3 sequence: CASSPLKTGYEQYF. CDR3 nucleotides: TGTGCCAGCAGCCCCTTAAAGACAGGCTACGAGCAGTACTTC.

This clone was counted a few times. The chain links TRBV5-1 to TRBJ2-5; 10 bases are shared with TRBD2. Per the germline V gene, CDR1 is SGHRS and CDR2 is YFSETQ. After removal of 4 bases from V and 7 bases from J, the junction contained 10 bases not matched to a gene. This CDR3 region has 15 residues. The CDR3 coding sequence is TGCGCCAGCAGCCTTATAGCGGGAGGACCAACGACCCAGTACTTC. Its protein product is CASSLIAGGPTTQYF.

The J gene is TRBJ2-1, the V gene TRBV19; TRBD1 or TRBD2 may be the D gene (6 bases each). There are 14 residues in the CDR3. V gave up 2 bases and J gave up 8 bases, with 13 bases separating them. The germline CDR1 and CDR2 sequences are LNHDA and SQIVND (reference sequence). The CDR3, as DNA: TGTGCCAGTAGTATATTAAGGGGGGTAGATGAGCAGTTCTTC. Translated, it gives CASSILRGVDEQFF.

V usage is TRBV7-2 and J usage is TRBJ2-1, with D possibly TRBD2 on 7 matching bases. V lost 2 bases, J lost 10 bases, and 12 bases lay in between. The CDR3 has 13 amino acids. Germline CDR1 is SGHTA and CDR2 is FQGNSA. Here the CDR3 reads CASSLLRGREQFF. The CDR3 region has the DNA TGTGCCAGCAGCTTATTGCGGGGGCGAGAGCAGTTCTTC.

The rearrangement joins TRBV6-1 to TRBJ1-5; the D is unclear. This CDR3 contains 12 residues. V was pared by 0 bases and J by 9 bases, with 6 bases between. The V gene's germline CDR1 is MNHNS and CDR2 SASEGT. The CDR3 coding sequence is TGTGCCAGCAGTGAAGCGATTCGGCCCCAGCATTTT. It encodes CASSEAIRPQHF.

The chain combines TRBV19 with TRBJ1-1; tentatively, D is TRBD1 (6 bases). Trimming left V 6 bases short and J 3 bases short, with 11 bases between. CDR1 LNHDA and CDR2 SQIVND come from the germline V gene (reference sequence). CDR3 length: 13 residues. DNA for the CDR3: TGTGCCAGTAGACCGGACAGACACACTGAAGCTTTCTTT. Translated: CASRPDRHTEAFF.

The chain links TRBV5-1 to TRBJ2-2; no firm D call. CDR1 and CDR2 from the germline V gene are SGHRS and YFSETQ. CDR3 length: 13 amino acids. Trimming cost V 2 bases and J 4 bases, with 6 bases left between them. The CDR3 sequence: CASSFLATGELFF. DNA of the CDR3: TGCGCCAGCAGCTTCCTCGCCACCGGGGAGCTGTTTTTT.

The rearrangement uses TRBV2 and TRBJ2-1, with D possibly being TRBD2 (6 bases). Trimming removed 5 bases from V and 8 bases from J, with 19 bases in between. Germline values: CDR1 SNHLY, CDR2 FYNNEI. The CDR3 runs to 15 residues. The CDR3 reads CASSTTEAGTDEQFF. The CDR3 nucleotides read TGTGCCAGCAGTACCACTGAGGCGGGGACGGATGAGCAGTTCTTC.

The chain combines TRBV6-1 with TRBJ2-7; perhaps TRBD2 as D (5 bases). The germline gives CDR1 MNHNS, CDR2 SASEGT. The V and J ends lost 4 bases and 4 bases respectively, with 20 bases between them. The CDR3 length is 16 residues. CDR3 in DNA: TGTGCCAGCAGTGTATTGTTTTCGGACTCCCCATACGAGCAGTACTTC. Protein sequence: CASSVLFSDSPYEQYF.